A selection of T cell receptor beta chains follows, all from one sample in a study of cytomegalovirus exposure and HLA in healthy donors. Generated by immunoSEQ multiplex PCR, the TCRdb table keeps only in-frame clones and is missing some. The data hold about 140,000 clones, with 76% observed a single time. Specimen: PBMCs. Receptors were obtained from a man younger than 30 in good health and CMV-seronegative. CDR3s include the opening cysteine and the closing phenylalanine or tryptophan. D genes are given only for firm matches. A clone size is listed for some rows: how often the clone was seen (once, few, many), or a class if it is expanded.

j_call	d_call	clone_size	v_call	cdr3_nt	cdr3_aa
TRBJ2-7	TRBD1	NA	TRBV4-2	TGTGCCAGCAGCCAAGATCGGACAGGATCCTACGAGCAGTACTTC	CASSQDRTGSYEQYF
TRBJ2-2	NA	NA	TRBV7-2	TGTGCCTGGGGGGGCAGGGTAACCGGGGAGCTGTTTTTT	CAWGGRVTGELFF
TRBJ2-5	NA	NA	TRBV7-8	TGTGCCAGCAGCTTATCTATCGGGGTCGGGGAGCAGTACTTC	CASSLSIGVGEQYF
TRBJ1-1	NA	NA	TRBV25-1	TGTGCCAGCAGTGAAAACCTGGGGAGTGGAGCTTTCTTT	CASSENLGSGAFF
TRBJ1-3	NA	NA	TRBV4-1	TGCGCCAGCGGGGCCCTTCTTTGTGTCACCTTTTCTGGAAACACCATATATTTT	CASGALLCVTFSGNTIYF
TRBJ2-4	TRBD1	NA	TRBV18	TGTGCCAGCTCACCACTCATGACAGGGGGCTCAAACATTCAGTACTTC	CASSPLMTGGSNIQYF
TRBJ2-7	NA	few	TRBV6-5	TGTGCCAGCAGTTACGCCCCCGGGGAACACGAGCAGTACTTC	CASSYAPGEHEQYF
TRBJ2-3	TRBD1	NA	TRBV2	TGTGCCAGCAGTAACGGACAGGGGAAGAGGGCAGATACGCAGTATTTT	CASSNGQGKRADTQYF
TRBJ1-4	NA	NA	TRBV2	TGTGCCAGCAGTGAACAGGGGCGAATCCCCGCAACTAATGAAAAACTGTTTTTT	CASSEQGRIPATNEKLFF
TRBJ2-2	TRBD2	NA	TRBV7-2	TGTGCCAGCAGCTTATACCGGGGGGTGGCCGGGGAGCTGTTTTTT	CASSLYRGVAGELFF
TRBJ1-4	NA	NA	TRBV4-2	TGTGCCAGCAGCCAAGAGGGCAGGGCAGATTTACAACCTAATGAAAAACTGTTTTTT	CASSQEGRADLQPNEKLFF
TRBJ1-5	TRBD1	NA	TRBV19	TGTGCCAGTAGGACAGGGGCCCGCGGGCCCCAGCATTTT	CASRTGARGPQHF
TRBJ1-2	TRBD1	NA	TRBV5-4	TGTGCCAGCAGCCAGGGACAGAATAACTATGGCTACACCTTC	CASSQGQNNYGYTF
TRBJ2-7	NA	NA	TRBV11-3	TGTGCCAGCAGCTTAGAAGCGGACTCGGAGTACGAGCAGTACTTC	CASSLEADSEYEQYF
TRBJ1-4	NA	NA	TRBV11-2	TGTGCCAGCAGCCCTACAGGGTTCACTAATGAAAAACTGTTTTTT	CASSPTGFTNEKLFF
TRBJ1-3	NA	NA	TRBV30	TGTGCCTGGAGTACCGGAGCACCAAACACCATATATTTT	CAWSTGAPNTIYF
TRBJ2-7	NA	NA	TRBV28	TGTGCCAGCAGTTTAGGGCTCGGGGGCTACGAGCAGTACTTC	CASSLGLGGYEQYF
TRBJ1-3	NA	NA	TRBV9	TGTGCCAGCAGCGTAGAATCGACGGGCTCTGGAAACACCATATATTTT	CASSVESTGSGNTIYF
TRBJ2-1	TRBD2	NA	TRBV7-2	TGTGCCAGCAGCTTAGATGGACTAGCGGGAGGAGTCAATGAGCAGTTCTTC	CASSLDGLAGGVNEQFF
TRBJ2-5	TRBD1	few	TRBV18	TGTGCCAGCTCACAGCAACGGACAGGGTTTGAGACCCAGTACTTC	CASSQQRTGFETQYF
TRBJ1-2	TRBD1	NA	TRBV5-1	TGCGCCAGCAGTTTACGGACAGGGCTTAACTATGGCTACACCTTC	CASSLRTGLNYGYTF
TRBJ1-1	TRBD1	NA	TRBV18	TGTGCCAGCTCACGGCAGGGGGCGCAAGGGTTGGGAAACACTGAAGCTTTCTTT	CASSRQGAQGLGNTEAFF
TRBJ1-5	NA	NA	TRBV19	TGTGCCAGTAGTATCTCCGCAGGCAATCAGCCCCAGCATTTT	CASSISAGNQPQHF
TRBJ2-1	NA	NA	TRBV29-1	TGCAGCGCGAGACGGACTTCTAACTACAATGAGCAGTTCTTC	CSARRTSNYNEQFF
TRBJ2-7	TRBD2	NA	TRBV5-4	TGTGCCAGCAGCTTGGATGGTGGGACTAGCGGGAGAGACGAGCAGTACTTC	CASSLDGGTSGRDEQYF
TRBJ2-3	NA	NA	TRBV4-1	TGCGCCAGCAGCCAGGGGCAGGCAGATACGCAGTATTTT	CASSQGQADTQYF
TRBJ1-1	NA	NA	TRBV10-1	TGCGCCAGCAGTGACCTAGGTAGCACTGAAGCTTTCTTT	CASSDLGSTEAFF
TRBJ1-5	NA	NA	TRBV15	TGTGCCACCAGCAGAGGGCGGGAGGGAGGCCAGCCCCAGCATTTT	CATSRGREGGQPQHF
TRBJ1-2	TRBD1	NA	TRBV7-8	TGTGCCAGCAGCTCTACCGGGACAGGGGGCGCCGGCTATGGCTACACCTTC	CASSSTGTGGAGYGYTF
TRBJ2-5	TRBD2	once	TRBV5-6	TGTGCCAGCAGCTTGAGAGCGGGGGGTCGGGAGACCCAGTACTTC	CASSLRAGGRETQYF
TRBJ2-2	TRBD2	NA	TRBV7-9	TGTGCCAGCAGCTTAGGCCTAGCGGGAGGCGCGGGGGAGCTGTTTTTT	CASSLGLAGGAGELFF
TRBJ2-6	TRBD1	NA	TRBV29-1	TGCAGCGTTGACGGGACAGGGAACTCTGGGGCCAACGTCCTGACTTTC	CSVDGTGNSGANVLTF
TRBJ2-1	NA	NA	TRBV6-5	TGTGCCAGCAGTTACTCGATGGGGCGCTTGAATGAGCAGTTCTTC	CASSYSMGRLNEQFF
TRBJ2-3	TRBD1	few	TRBV18	TGTGCCAGCTCACCATGGACAGGCCAAGGCACAGATACGCAGTATTTT	CASSPWTGQGTDTQYF
TRBJ2-7	TRBD2	NA	TRBV9	TGTGCCAGCAGCCTAGCGGTAAGCTACGAGCAGTACTTC	CASSLAVSYEQYF
TRBJ2-7	NA	NA	TRBV27	TGTGCCAGCAGTTTTCCGGGATACGAGCAGTACTTC	CASSFPGYEQYF
TRBJ1-1	TRBD1	NA	TRBV4-1	TGCGCCAGCAGCCGAGGACAGGGTGGCACTGAAGCTTTCTTT	CASSRGQGGTEAFF
TRBJ2-6	NA	NA	TRBV7-3	TGTGCCAGCAGCATGGACAGAACTTCTGGGGCCAACGTCCTGACTTTC	CASSMDRTSGANVLTF
TRBJ2-1	TRBD2	NA	TRBV5-1	TGCGCCAGCAACGAGCGGGGGGACTACAATGAGCAGTTCTTC	CASNERGDYNEQFF
TRBJ1-5	NA	few	TRBV5-5	TGTGCCAGCAGCTCCATACAGGCAGGCGATCAGCCCCAGCATTTT	CASSSIQAGDQPQHF
TRBJ2-7	TRBD2	NA	TRBV28	TGTGCCAGCAGTTCACCGGGACTAGTCTTCTACGAGCAGTACTTC	CASSSPGLVFYEQYF
TRBJ1-2	TRBD1	NA	TRBV5-1	TGCGCCAGCAGCCATACAAATGGACAGGGGGCAGTGGGTGGCTACACCTTC	CASSHTNGQGAVGGYTF
TRBJ1-4	TRBD1	NA	TRBV5-8	TGTGCCAGCAGCGGGGACAGCGCTAATGAAAAACTGTTTTTT	CASSGDSANEKLFF
TRBJ2-7	NA	NA	TRBV9	TGTGCCAGCAGCGTAGCTACTGGTTCCTACGAGCAGTACTTC	CASSVATGSYEQYF
TRBJ2-3	NA	few	TRBV10-3	TGTGCCATCAGCGATCCTCAGGGAGGCACGGATACGCAGTATTTT	CAISDPQGGTDTQYF
TRBJ2-7	NA	NA	TRBV5-4	TGTGCCAGCAGACTCCGCCTGAGCTCCTACGAGCAGTACTTC	CASRLRLSSYEQYF
TRBJ2-4	NA	NA	TRBV4-2	TGTGCCAGCAGCCAAAAGAGGGCAGCGGAAGAACTAGCCAAAAACATTCAGTACTTC	CASSQKRAAEELAKNIQYF
TRBJ1-1	NA	NA	TRBV7-9	TGTGCCAGCAGCTTAGCGACAGGAGCCTTCACTGAAGCTTTCTTT	CASSLATGAFTEAFF
TRBJ2-1	NA	NA	TRBV18	TGTGCCAGCTCACCTCAACAGGGGGGGTCCTACAATGAGCAGTTCTTC	CASSPQQGGSYNEQFF
TRBJ1-1	NA	NA	TRBV11-2	TGTGCCAGCAGCACTACAGGACGTATGAACACTGAAGCTTTCTTT	CASSTTGRMNTEAFF
TRBJ1-5	NA	NA	TRBV5-8	TGTGCCAGCAGCTTGCTGTTTCAGGGATCGGGTCAGCCCCAGCATTTT	CASSLLFQGSGQPQHF
TRBJ1-2	NA	NA	TRBV5-5	TGTGCCAGCAGCTTGTCCCCGGACGGGACAATCTATGGCTACACCTTC	CASSLSPDGTIYGYTF
TRBJ2-2	NA	NA	TRBV7-3	TGTGCCAGCAGCTTACAAAGCCCCCCCGGGGAGCTGTTTTTT	CASSLQSPPGELFF
TRBJ2-1	TRBD1	NA	TRBV5-6	TGTGCCAGCAGCTTGGCCTCCGGGACAGGGGACAACAATGAGCAGTTCTTC	CASSLASGTGDNNEQFF
TRBJ1-2	NA	few	TRBV7-9	TGTGCCAGCAGCTCCACTTACGAGAGCTATGGCTACACCTTC	CASSSTYESYGYTF